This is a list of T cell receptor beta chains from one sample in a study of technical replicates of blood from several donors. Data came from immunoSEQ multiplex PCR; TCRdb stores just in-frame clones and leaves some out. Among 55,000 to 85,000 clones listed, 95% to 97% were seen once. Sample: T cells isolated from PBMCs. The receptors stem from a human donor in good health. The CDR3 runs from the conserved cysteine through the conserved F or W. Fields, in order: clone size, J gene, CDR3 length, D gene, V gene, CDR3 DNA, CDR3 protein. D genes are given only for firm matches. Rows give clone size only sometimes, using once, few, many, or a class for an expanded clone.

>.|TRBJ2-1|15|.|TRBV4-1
TGCGCCAGCAGCCAAGAGTCTCGGAGCTACAATGAGCAGTTCTTC
CASSQESRSYNEQFF
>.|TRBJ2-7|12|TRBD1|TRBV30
TGTGCCTGGAGTGATACAGGGGAAGAGCAGTACTTC
CAWSDTGEEQYF
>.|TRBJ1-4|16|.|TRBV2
TGTGCCAGCAGTGATTTCACCTACCTCCTTAATGAAAAACTGTTTTTT
CASSDFTYLLNEKLFF
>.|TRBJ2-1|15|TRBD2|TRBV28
TGTGCCAGCAGTTTAGGCGGGAGCTCCTACAATGAGCAGTTCTTC
CASSLGGSSYNEQFF
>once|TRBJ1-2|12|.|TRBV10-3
TGTGCCATCAGTGATCCAGACTATGGCTACACCTTC
CAISDPDYGYTF
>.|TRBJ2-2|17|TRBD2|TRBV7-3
TGTGCCAGCAGCTTTCTAGGACTAGCGGCTAACACCGGGGAGCTGTTTTTT
CASSFLGLAANTGELFF
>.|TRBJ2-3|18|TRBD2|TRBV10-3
TGTGCCATCAGTGACCAAGATTTCAGCGGGAGGGAAATAGATACGCAGTATTTT
CAISDQDFSGREIDTQYF
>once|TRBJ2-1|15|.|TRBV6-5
TGTGCCAGCAGTTTTGGTTGGGCCCAGAACAATGAGCAGTTCTTC
CASSFGWAQNNEQFF
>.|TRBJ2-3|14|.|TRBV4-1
TGCGCCAGCAGCCAAACAGGGAGTCAAGATACGCAGTATTTT
CASSQTGSQDTQYF
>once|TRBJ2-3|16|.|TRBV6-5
TGTGCCAGCAGTTACTCATTGGCGGCTAGCACAGATACGCAGTATTTT
CASSYSLAASTDTQYF
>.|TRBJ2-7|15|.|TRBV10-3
TGTGCCATCAGTGAGTCGTATGAAGGGGGCTACGAGCAGTACTTC
CAISESYEGGYEQYF
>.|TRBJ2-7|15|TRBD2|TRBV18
TGTGCCAGCTCACCAGGGACTAGCGGTTACTACGAGCAGTACTTC
CASSPGTSGYYEQYF
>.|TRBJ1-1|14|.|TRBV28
TGTGCCAGCACTTTAAGGGGGGGGCGGACTGAAGCTTTCTTT
CASTLRGGRTEAFF
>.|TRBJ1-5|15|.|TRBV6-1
TGTGCCAGCAGCTTCGACAGGCAAAACAATCAGCCCCAGCATTTT
CASSFDRQNNQPQHF
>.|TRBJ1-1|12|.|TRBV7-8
TGTGCCAGCAGCAGTGACTGGACTGAAGCTTTCTTT
CASSSDWTEAFF
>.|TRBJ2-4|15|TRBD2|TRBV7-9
TGTGCCAGCAGCCGAGCGGGAGGGGCCAAAAACATTCAGTACTTC
CASSRAGGAKNIQYF
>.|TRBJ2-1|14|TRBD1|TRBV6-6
TGTGCCAGCAAACTCCGGGACAGGGTCAATGAGCAGTTCTTC
CASKLRDRVNEQFF
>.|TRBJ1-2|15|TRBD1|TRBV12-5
TGTGCTAGTGGCTCCTCACAGGGGCAGGAGAAAGGCTACACCTTC
CASGSSQGQEKGYTF
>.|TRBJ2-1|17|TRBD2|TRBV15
TGTGCCACCAGCCTATATCGGGCTAGCGGGAGTATCAATGAGCAGTTCTTC
CATSLYRASGSINEQFF
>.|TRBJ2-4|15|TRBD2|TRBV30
TGTGCCTGGAGCGAGAGCGGGGTAGCCAAAAACATTCAGTACTTC
CAWSESGVAKNIQYF
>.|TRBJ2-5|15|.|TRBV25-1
TGTGCCAGCAGTGACAACCTCAGGGTCCAAGAGACCCAGTACTTC
CASSDNLRVQETQYF
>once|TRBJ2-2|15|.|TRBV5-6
TGTGCCAGCAGCCCGGGGGACAGAAACACCGGGGAGCTGTTTTTT
CASSPGDRNTGELFF
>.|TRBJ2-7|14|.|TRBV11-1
TGTGCCAGCAGCTTAGATGGGGGGTCCTACGAGCAGTACTTC
CASSLDGGSYEQYF
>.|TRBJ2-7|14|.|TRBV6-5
TGTGCCAGCAGTTACTCCCGGGGGACCTACGAGCAGTACTTC
CASSYSRGTYEQYF
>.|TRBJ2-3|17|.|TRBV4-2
TGTGCCAGCAGCCAAACCCGTTCGTCTAGCGCTTTCCATACGCAGTATTTT
CASSQTRSSSAFHTQYF
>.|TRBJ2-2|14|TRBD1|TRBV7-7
TGTGCCGTGCAGGGGGCCGCGAACACCGGGGAGCTGTTTTTT
CAVQGAANTGELFF
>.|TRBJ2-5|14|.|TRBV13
TGTGCCAGCAGCATGCGGGACTTCCAAGAGACCCAGTACTTC
CASSMRDFQETQYF
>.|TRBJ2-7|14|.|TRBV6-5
TGTGCCAGCAGTGCGTGGTCTGGGCCGGACGAGCAGTACTTC
CASSAWSGPDEQYF
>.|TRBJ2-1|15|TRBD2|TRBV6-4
TGTGCCAGCAGTGACTCGGTAGCGGGAGAAGGAGAGCAGTTCTTC
CASSDSVAGEGEQFF
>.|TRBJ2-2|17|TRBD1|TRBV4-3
TGCGCCAGCAGCCAAGATCTAGGGGGCTATACGGCCGGGGAGCTGTTTTTT
CASSQDLGGYTAGELFF
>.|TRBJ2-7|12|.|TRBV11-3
TGTGCCAGCAGCTCTAGTGTCTCCGAGCAGTACTTC
CASSSSVSEQYF
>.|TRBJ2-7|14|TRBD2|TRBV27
TGTGCCAGCAGTTTAGCGGGAGGGATATACGAGCAGTACTTC
CASSLAGGIYEQYF
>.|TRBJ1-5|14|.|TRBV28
TGTGCCAGCATCTTATCTTTAGCGAATCAGCCCCAGCATTTT
CASILSLANQPQHF
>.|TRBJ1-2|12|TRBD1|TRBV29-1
TGCAGCGTTGCACAGGGGTACTATGGCTACACCTTC
CSVAQGYYGYTF
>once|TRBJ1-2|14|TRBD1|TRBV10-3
TGTGCCATCAGTTACGGACAGGGCGACTATGGCTACACCTTC
CAISYGQGDYGYTF